The source of this TCR beta chain is a study of T cell responses to AZD1222 COVID-19 vaccine. Study-level points and caveats: The sample set comprised mostly white British donors with more females, and clonal diversity was possibly underestimated.

The method was immunoSEQ multiplex PCR; TCRdb's version includes in-frame clones alone and lacks a portion of them. Of tens of thousands of clones listed, around 90% are singletons. Pooling was applied to second doses at about 4 or about 12 weeks. V dropped 0 bases and J dropped 2 bases, with 13 bases sitting between them. Germline V gene sequence: CDR1 SGHNT, CDR2 YYREEE (reference sequence). The CDR3 has 16 residues. Comment on this clone: The antigen is undetermined.

This TCR was recovered from an adult who received the AZD1222 COVID-19 vaccine. The specimen comprised peripheral blood, sampled 28 days after the second AZD1222 dose. The chain couples TRBV5-4 to TRBJ2-3, with D possibly TRBD1 on 6 matching bases. CDR3 amino acids: CASSLGGQTPTDTQYF. CDR3 in DNA: TGTGCCAGCAGCTTGGGCGGACAGACACCCACAGATACGCAGTATTTT.